What follows are 20 T cell receptor beta chains derived from one specimen sequenced in a study of metastatic and nonmetastatic thyroid tumors. Treatment of any kind had been given to no patient before thyroid surgery. TCRdb re-clonotyped the PCR reads via MiXCR. The table records about 40,000 clones, more than 25% of them present only once. The source material was blood. Receptors were obtained from a male donor with papillary thyroid cancer or a benign thyroid nodule (not recorded which). Some clones in this sample may be carry-over from other donors' samples.

The chain carries TRBV28 and TRBJ1-5; D might be TRBD1 (6 bases). The CDR3 consists of 16 residues. CDR1 is MDHEN and CDR2 is SYDVKM in the germline V gene. The CDR3 DNA is TGTGCGATCAGTACCCCGAATCAGGGGACGGAAGCGCCCCAGCATTTT. Its protein product is CAISTPNQGTEAPQHF.

This clone turned up a few times. The rearrangement links TRBV28 to TRBJ2-3, with 8 bases fitting TRBD2. The CDR3 is 17 amino acids. Germline lookup yields CDR1 MDHEN and CDR2 SYDVKM. With 5 bases clipped from V and 7 bases from J, the junction kept 17 bases outside the gene matches. CDR3 sequence: CASSPLEMSGSGNTQYF. The CDR3 bases are TGTGCCAGCAGTCCCCTAGAAATGAGCGGGAGTGGAAATACGCAGTATTTT.

This clone was observed many times. This chain links TRBV5-8 with TRBJ2-5; unclear D gene. This CDR3 region has 15 residues. CDR1 SGHTS and CDR2 YDEGEE come from the germline V gene. Trimming removed 3 bases at V and 1 base at J, with 13 bases between. The CDR3 sequence: CASSSPTPIQETQYF. CDR3 coding DNA: TGTGCCAGCAGCTCCCCCACACCTATCCAAGAGACCCAGTACTTC.

This clone was seen many times. A read error may explain this, as a much larger clone is one base away. The chain carries TRBV28 and TRBJ1-2, with no clear D. Trimming shortened V by 3 bases and J by 6 bases, and 20 bases separated the two germline ends. The CDR3 loop spans 16 amino acids. Germline V CDR1 and CDR2: MDHEN, SYDVKM. CDR3 bases: TGTGCCAGCAGTTTCACTGCCGGGCGGCTGTCGGATGGCTACACCTTC. Translated: CASSFTAGRLSDGYTF.

The chain carries TRBV28 and TRBJ1-3; D remains unclear. Germline V lookup: CDR1 MDHEN, CDR2 SYDVKM. V lost 7 bases and J 0 bases, leaving 4 bases between the germline ends. This CDR3 has 12 residues. The CDR3 DNA reads as TGTGCCAGCAAATCCTCTGGAAACACCATATATTTT. Encoded protein: CASKSSGNTIYF.

This clone was recorded a few times. Mismatch with germline at one junction end may stem from a read error. This sequence joins TRBV6-4 and TRBJ1-1; D possibly corresponds to TRBD1 (5 bases). This CDR3 has 14 amino acids. The germline V gene encodes CDR1 MRHNA and CDR2 SNTAGT. Written as DNA, the CDR3 is TGTGCCAACAGTTACGCGGCAGGGAGGACCGAAGCTTTCTTT. This sequence encodes CANSYAAGRTEAFF.

The V call is TRBV5-1, the J call TRBJ1-4; 7 positions match TRBD1. This CDR3 contains 14 residues. V shed 3 bases and J 2 bases; nucleotides not matched to a gene: 1. The V gene's germline CDR1 is SGHRS and CDR2 YFSETQ. Here the CDR3 reads CASSWDSTNEKLFF. CDR3 nucleotide sequence: TGCGCCAGCAGCTGGGACAGTACTAATGAAAAACTGTTTTTT.

To note about this clone: One end of the junction does not line up with germline, which may come from a read error. The rearrangement uses TRBV5-1 and TRBJ1-2, with 9 nucleotides matching TRBD1. CDR1 is SGHRS, CDR2 YFSETQ, per germline. This CDR3 region has 15 residues. The CDR3 DNA reads TGCGCCAACAGCTGGGACGGGACAGGGAGCTATGGCTACACCTTC. It yields the protein CANSWDGTGSYGYTF.

In its sample, this clone was seen a few times. The chain uses TRBV6-1 and TRBJ2-7; TRBD2 matches 10 bases. The CDR3 sequence is 15 residues long. V lost 6 bases, J lost 6 bases, and 11 bases stayed unmatched. Germline lookup yields CDR1 MNHNS and CDR2 SASEGT. The CDR3 here is CASSRGLAEKREQYF. The CDR3 DNA sequence: TGTGCCAGCAGCCGCGGACTAGCGGAGAAACGCGAGCAGTACTTC.

Many counts were recorded for this clone. The chain joins TRBV11-3 to TRBJ2-7; D is ambiguous. The CDR3 length is 14 residues. V lost 3 bases, J lost 3 bases, and 12 bases lay in between. Germline-derived CDR1 and CDR2 are SGHNT and YENEEA. This CDR3 is CASSLYDTLYEQYF. As DNA, the CDR3 is TGTGCCAGCAGCTTGTATGATACGCTCTACGAGCAGTACTTC.

The V and J genes are TRBV3-1 and TRBJ2-3; 9 positions agree with TRBD2. Germline V gives CDR1 LGHDT, CDR2 YNNKEL (reference sequence). This CDR3 contains 15 residues. J gave up 2 bases and V 4 bases, and 4 bases lay outside the gene matches. The CDR3 region has the DNA TGTGCCAGCAGCCCGGCTAGCGGGATCACAGATACGCAGTATTTT. This translates into CASSPASGITDTQYF.

At least ten counts were recorded for this clone. V is TRBV9 and J is TRBJ2-7; D remains ambiguous. V lost 3 bases and J 0 bases, leaving 10 bases between the germline ends. This CDR3 has 14 amino acids. CDR1 and CDR2 (germline): SGDLS, YYNGEE. The CDR3 reads CASSAHSISYEQYF. DNA for the CDR3: TGTGCCAGCAGCGCGCATAGTATCTCCTACGAGCAGTACTTC.

This chain uses TRBV18 with TRBJ2-2; D gene unclear. The CDR3 runs 15 residues. CDR1 and CDR2 from the germline V gene are KGHSH and LQKENI. Trimming removed 2 bases from V and 2 bases from J, with 9 bases in between. CDR3 sequence: CASSPAARNTGELFF. The CDR3 DNA reads TGTGCCAGCTCACCAGCGGCCCGAAACACCGGGGAGCTGTTTTTT.

A few counts support this clone. The rearrangement joins TRBV27 to TRBJ1-6; 9 bases are shared with TRBD1. The CDR3 contains 16 residues. The germline V gene has CDR1 MNHEY and CDR2 SMNVEV (reference sequence). Trimming at V came to 1 base and at J to 7 bases, leaving 5 bases not matched to a gene. The CDR3 here is CASSLWPQGANSPLHF. Here the CDR3 DNA reads TGTGCCAGCAGTTTATGGCCACAGGGGGCAAATTCACCCCTCCACTTT.

The V and J genes are TRBV28 and TRBJ2-5; 7 bases are shared with TRBD2. J gave up 4 bases and V 4 bases, and 12 bases lay outside the gene matches. The CDR3 loop spans 16 amino acids. Germline assignment: CDR1 MDHEN and CDR2 SYDVKM. The CDR3 reads CASSSRDYPSRETQYF. CDR3 coding DNA: TGTGCCAGCAGTTCCCGGGACTACCCGAGCCGAGAGACCCAGTACTTC. Full variable domain (outside the CDR3, taken from reference TRBV28 and TRBJ2-5): DVKVTQSSRYLVKRTGEKVFLECVQDMDHENMFWYRQDPGLGLRLIYFSYDVKMKEKGDIPEGYSVSREKKERFSLILESASTNQTSMYLCASSSRDYPSRETQYFGPGTRLLVL.

This clone has more than one count but fewer than ten. The chain recombines TRBV19 with TRBJ1-2; D not certain. CDR1 LNHDA and CDR2 SQIVND come from the germline V gene (reference sequence). V shed 2 bases and J shed 0 bases, with 10 bases lying between them. CDR3 size: 15 residues. The CDR3 DNA reads TGTGCCAGTAGTATACAGACGGCCTCTAACTATGGCTACACCTTC. Its translation: CASSIQTASNYGYTF.

The chain recombines TRBV12-3 or TRBV12-4 with TRBJ2-7, with 8 bases fitting TRBD1. The CDR3 has 15 amino acids. The junction had 9 bases not matched to a gene; V was cut back by 6 bases and J by 2 bases. This chain's CDR3 is CASSATGGLAYEQYF. As DNA, the CDR3 is TGTGCCAGCAGCGCAACAGGGGGTCTGGCCTACGAGCAGTACTTC.

For this clone: One end of the junction is discordant with germline, which a read error may explain. The same CDR3 arises from other DNA sequences in this sample as well. This rearrangement joins TRBV3-1 to TRBJ2-7; D perhaps matches TRBD1 (6 bases). CDR3 length: 17 amino acids. Germline CDR1 is LGHDT and CDR2 is YNNKEL (reference sequence). The CDR3 sequence: CASSRRTGQRSSYEQYF. The CDR3 DNA is TGTGCCAGTAGCCGCCGCACGGGACAACGGAGCTCCTACGAGCAGTACTTC.

This clone was counted between two and nine times. The chain joins TRBV12-3 or TRBV12-4 to TRBJ2-1; D is ambiguous. V lost 6 bases, J lost 15 bases, and 24 bases lay in between. The CDR3 sequence is 14 residues long. The CDR3 bases are TGTGCCAGCAGCAACCGGGCGAATAATGGGGTGAGGTTCTTC. It specifies CASSNRANNGVRFF.

The chain carries TRBV7-2 and TRBJ1-2; 8 nucleotides line up with TRBD1. Trimming at V came to 3 bases and at J to 4 bases, leaving 7 bases not matched to a gene. The CDR3 is 15 residues long. In germline, CDR1 is SGHTA, CDR2 FQGNSA. The CDR3 protein is CASSFSTGAAYGYTF. CDR3 DNA sequence: TGTGCCAGCAGCTTTTCGACAGGGGCGGCCTATGGCTACACCTTC.